This T cell receptor (beta chain) was sequenced during a study of neurological immune-mediated disorders (dated by TCRdb to about 2019). At the level of the whole study: The study compared peripheral blood TCR-beta repertoires of HTLV-I-associated myelopathy (HAM/TSP) patients, multiple sclerosis patients and healthy controls using UMI-based sequencing. Alongside PBMC samples, the set of some 98 TCR-beta libraries contained longitudinal samples, technical triplicates, and paired CD4+ and CD8+ T-cell subsets that had been sorted. Longitudinal HAM/TSP and healthy donors had 3 time-points each (about 3-45 month intervals). The cohort was made up of approximately 65 subjects, consisting of about 14 HAM/TSP patients, 34 multiple sclerosis patients and roughly 20 healthy controls. The paper's findings and limits, for the study overall: TCR clonal expansion was highest in HAM/TSP patients and lowest in MS patients, with MS patients falling below even healthy controls. Expanded clones from different subjects shared no identical CDR3 amino acid sequences, which suggests that TCR-beta repertoires were private in all groups.

cDNA synthesis used template-switch 5'RACE with a primer carrying a 10-nucleotide random unique molecular identifier tagging each TCR transcript. Over 190 million TCR-beta sequences, covering 15-18 subjects, were produced in each sequencing run. Total RNA was extracted with the RNeasy kit. The KAPA Real-time Library Amplification kit was used to amplify TCR-beta VDJ regions with primers for the TCR constant region and the 5'RACE anchor. A first PCR added sample indexes and Illumina adaptors, and a second PCR then raised library yield. After purification with Ampure beads, the TCR product of roughly 650 bp was size-selected on a 2% E-gel SizeSelection system. Before pooling, library quality was assessed on a Bioanalyzer, concentration was determined with Qubit, and library quantification was performed with the Kapa Library Quantification kit. Libraries were sequenced paired-end 2 x 150 bp on an Illumina HiSeq 2500. To increase sequence diversity, about 25-31% phiX was spiked into each library pool. The source study handled its data this way. Quality-filtered reads were processed with the UMI-based MiGEC pipeline, which removed over 80% of raw TCR sequences during error correction. IMGT germline references were used for aligning VDJ genes, and each clonotype was defined as a unique CDR3 amino acid sequence together with its V-J genes. VDJtools evaluated clonal expansion, Shannon diversity and CDR3 relatedness (CalcPairwiseDistances, ClusterSamples); CLCbio workbench built phylogenetic trees. A clone was classed as expanded if it had 8 or more unique UMIs, a cutoff based on coefficient-of-variation modelling across technical triplicates. The public reads were reanalyzed by TCRdb: fastp trimming at Q25, MiXCR alignment, in-frame beta chains only. Duplicate CDR3 protein sequences are folded into a single record with the most common DNA and genes. TCRdb, not the original authors, processed these V and J calls. The sample table shows around 90,000 distinct CDR3 sequences, and around 13% are seen once. Approximately 4.5% of the sample comes from the top ten.

Read against the paper, the sample's time point label means: longitudinal time-point 2. Unsorted PBMC libraries were generated from 2 million PBMCs stored in RNAlater at -80 °C until RNA extraction. Peripheral blood was subjected to Ficoll-Hypaque density gradient centrifugation to isolate PBMCs, which were then cryopreserved in liquid nitrogen. Its CDR3 holds 14 amino acids, cysteine through phenylalanine. Just the 42-base CDR3 DNA is kept, in frame starting at base 1. For this chain, trimming is 7 bases at the V end and 8 bases at the J end, and the number of junction bases without a gene match is 10. This clonotype was recorded a few times. Its cognate antigen has yet to be identified. There are no base qualities to consult, and no much larger clone falls within one base.

The receptor comes from a female donor with HTLV-1-associated myelopathy (HAM/TSP). The chain is assembled from TRBV12-3 or TRBV12-4 and TRBJ1-1, with 10 bases aligning to TRBD1. The sequenced material came from PBMCs. The CDR3 protein: CASIHLGTGEEAFF. The sequenced DNA is TGTGCCAGCATCCACCTTGGGACAGGGGAGGAAGCTTTCTTT.